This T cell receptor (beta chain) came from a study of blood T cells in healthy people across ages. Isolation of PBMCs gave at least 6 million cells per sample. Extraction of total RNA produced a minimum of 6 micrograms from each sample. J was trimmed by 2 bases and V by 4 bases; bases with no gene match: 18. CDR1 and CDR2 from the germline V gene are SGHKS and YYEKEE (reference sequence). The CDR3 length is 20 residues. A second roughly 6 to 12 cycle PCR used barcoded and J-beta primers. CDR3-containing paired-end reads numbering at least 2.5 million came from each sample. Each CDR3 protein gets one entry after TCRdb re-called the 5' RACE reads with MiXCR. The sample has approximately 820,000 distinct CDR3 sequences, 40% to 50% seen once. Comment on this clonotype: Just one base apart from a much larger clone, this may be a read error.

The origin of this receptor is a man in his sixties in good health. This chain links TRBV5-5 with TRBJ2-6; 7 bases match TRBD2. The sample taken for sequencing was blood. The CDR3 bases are TGTGCCAGCAGCCTAACCCAGCGGGAAAAACGAGGTCCTGGGGCCAACGTCCTGACTTTC. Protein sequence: CASSLTQREKRGPGANVLTF.